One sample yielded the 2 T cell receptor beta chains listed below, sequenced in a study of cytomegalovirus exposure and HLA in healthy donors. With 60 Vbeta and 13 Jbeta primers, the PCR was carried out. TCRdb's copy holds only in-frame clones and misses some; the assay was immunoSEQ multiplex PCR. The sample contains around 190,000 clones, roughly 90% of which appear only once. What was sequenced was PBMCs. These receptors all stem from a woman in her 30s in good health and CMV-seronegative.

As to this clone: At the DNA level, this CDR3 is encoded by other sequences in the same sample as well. DNA for the CDR3: TGTGCCACCAGCAGAGATCTGGCAGGGAACACAGATACGCAGTATTTT. It yields the protein CATSRDLAGNTDTQYF. This sequence joins TRBV15 and TRBJ2-3, with D possibly matching TRBD1 (5 bases). The CDR3 length is 16 residues. CDR1 and CDR2 (germline): LNHNV, YYDKDF (reference sequence). Between the trimmed V and J ends, which lost 0 bases and 2 bases, there was a span of 12 bases.

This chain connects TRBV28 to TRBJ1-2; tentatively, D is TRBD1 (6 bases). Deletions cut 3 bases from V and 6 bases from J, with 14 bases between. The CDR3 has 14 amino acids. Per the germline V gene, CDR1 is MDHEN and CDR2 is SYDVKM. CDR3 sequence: CASSFGGRTHGYTF. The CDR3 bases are TGTGCCAGCAGTTTCGGGGGGCGCACCCATGGCTACACCTTC.